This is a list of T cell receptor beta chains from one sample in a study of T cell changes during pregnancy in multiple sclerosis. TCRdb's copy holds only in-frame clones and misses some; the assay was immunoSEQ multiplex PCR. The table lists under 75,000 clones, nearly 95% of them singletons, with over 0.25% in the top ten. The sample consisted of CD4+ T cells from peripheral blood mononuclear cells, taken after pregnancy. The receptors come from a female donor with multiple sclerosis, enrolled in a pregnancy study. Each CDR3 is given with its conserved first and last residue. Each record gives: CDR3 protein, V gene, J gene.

CDR3aa: CASRNKGAGEAFF
v_gene: TRBV19
j_gene: TRBJ1-1

CDR3aa: CASSPLATGELFF
v_gene: TRBV7-3
j_gene: TRBJ2-2

CDR3aa: CASSQPRGSGNTIYF
v_gene: TRBV14
j_gene: TRBJ1-3

CDR3aa: CASSFTTGMNYGYTF
v_gene: TRBV5-1
j_gene: TRBJ1-2

CDR3aa: CASSYRTEGSEQFF
v_gene: TRBV6-6
j_gene: TRBJ2-1

CDR3aa: CASSSPFRDRAYNEQFF
v_gene: TRBV27
j_gene: TRBJ2-1

CDR3aa: CASSLPTSVEQYF
v_gene: TRBV7-9
j_gene: TRBJ2-7

CDR3aa: CASSQEWQEDQPQHF
v_gene: TRBV4-1
j_gene: TRBJ1-5

CDR3aa: CAWARVNTEAFF
v_gene: TRBV30
j_gene: TRBJ1-1

CDR3aa: CASRPTGRDGYGYTF
v_gene: TRBV5-6
j_gene: TRBJ1-2

CDR3aa: CASREQGPSYEQYF
v_gene: TRBV19
j_gene: TRBJ2-7

CDR3aa: CSAASHEKLFF
v_gene: TRBV20-1
j_gene: TRBJ1-4

CDR3aa: CASSEYRDNEKLFF
v_gene: TRBV25-1
j_gene: TRBJ1-4

CDR3aa: CASSHGLGEQFF
v_gene: TRBV19
j_gene: TRBJ2-1

CDR3aa: CASRREGVRTEAFF
v_gene: TRBV19
j_gene: TRBJ1-1

CDR3aa: CASSLEGTSGRETQYF
v_gene: TRBV7-9
j_gene: TRBJ2-5

CDR3aa: CASRLPGYQDGYTF
v_gene: TRBV6-5
j_gene: TRBJ1-2

CDR3aa: CASSQLGQTNEKLFF
v_gene: TRBV5-5
j_gene: TRBJ1-4

CDR3aa: CSVDDRGTEAFF
v_gene: TRBV29-1
j_gene: TRBJ1-1

CDR3aa: CASSQAGHNNEQFF
v_gene: TRBV14
j_gene: TRBJ2-1

CDR3aa: CASSRRGQPQHF
v_gene: TRBV19
j_gene: TRBJ1-5

CDR3aa: CASSESLTGTGGEQFF
v_gene: TRBV10-1
j_gene: TRBJ2-1

CDR3aa: CASSQLSPRETQYF
v_gene: TRBV16
j_gene: TRBJ2-5

CDR3aa: CAARGGRDQPQHF
v_gene: TRBV10-2
j_gene: TRBJ1-5

CDR3aa: CASSPTSPNTIYF
v_gene: TRBV9
j_gene: TRBJ1-3

CDR3aa: CASSSSRSNYGYTF
v_gene: TRBV28
j_gene: TRBJ1-2

CDR3aa: CASSLRGGGYGYTF
v_gene: TRBV6-5
j_gene: TRBJ1-2

CDR3aa: CASRSRQGRLMGNQPQHF
v_gene: TRBV28
j_gene: TRBJ1-5

CDR3aa: CASSIGQGDEKLFF
v_gene: TRBV5-1
j_gene: TRBJ1-4

CDR3aa: CASSRNTEAFF
v_gene: TRBV7-9
j_gene: TRBJ1-1

CDR3aa: CASSLTGNEQFF
v_gene: TRBV7-9
j_gene: TRBJ2-1

CDR3aa: CSVHEGDNYGYTF
v_gene: TRBV29-1
j_gene: TRBJ1-2

CDR3aa: CATSREGANQPQHF
v_gene: TRBV15
j_gene: TRBJ1-5

CDR3aa: CASSRPTSGVADTQYF
v_gene: TRBV4-2
j_gene: TRBJ2-3

CDR3aa: CASSSLGWSSYNEQFF
v_gene: TRBV7-8
j_gene: TRBJ2-1

CDR3aa: CATTDPYATGELFF
v_gene: TRBV19
j_gene: TRBJ2-2

CDR3aa: CASSLAGGDSYEQYF
v_gene: TRBV5-1
j_gene: TRBJ2-7

CDR3aa: CASSLIGTANTEAFF
v_gene: TRBV11-2
j_gene: TRBJ1-1

CDR3aa: CASSPGSPNYGYTF
v_gene: TRBV2
j_gene: TRBJ1-2

CDR3aa: CASSHATGGNYEQYF
v_gene: TRBV4-2
j_gene: TRBJ2-7

CDR3aa: CASNYQPQHF
v_gene: TRBV6-5
j_gene: TRBJ1-5